The 22 T cell receptor beta chains listed next were all sequenced from one sample in a study of shared clonotypes between healthy human individuals. The assay was immunoSEQ multiplex PCR, and TCRdb's table has in-frame clones only and misses some. The sample lists 600,000 to 700,000 clones; around 73% were seen once. Material for sequencing was memory CD4+ T cells sorted from blood. Specified subset: CD45RA-negative fraction. These receptors all come from a woman in her 30s in good health.

The genes are TRBV6-7 and TRBJ2-7, with a possible D match to TRBD2 (6 bases). TRBV6-7 belongs to the ORF category, with a function that is uncertain. This CDR3 contains 15 residues. V lost 4 bases, J lost 3 bases, and 16 bases lay in between. The CDR3 region is CASSSTWTNNYEQYF. The CDR3 coding sequence is TGTGCCAGCAGTTCGACGTGGACTAACAACTACGAGCAGTACTTC.

This clone was detected only a few times. The chain couples TRBV19 to TRBJ2-4; the D is unclear. This CDR3 is built from 16 residues. CDR1 is LNHDA, CDR2 SQIVND, per germline (reference sequence). V was shortened by 3 bases and J by 0 bases, with 12 bases between the two germline ends. The CDR3 region is CASSIGRTLAKNIQYF. The DNA of the CDR3 is TGTGCCAGTAGTATTGGGCGGACGCTAGCCAAAAACATTCAGTACTTC.

The V gene is TRBV6-1, the J gene TRBJ2-5, with no clear D. Trimming stripped 2 bases from V and 1 base from J, with 11 bases between. This CDR3 contains 15 residues. The germline CDR1 and CDR2 sequences are MNHNS and SASEGT. Here the CDR3 DNA reads TGTGCCAGCAGTGAATTGCGCCATCTCCAAGAGACCCAGTACTTC. Protein product: CASSELRHLQETQYF.

V is TRBV2 and J is TRBJ2-7; TRBD2 matches at 13 bases. Per the germline V gene, CDR1 is SNHLY and CDR2 is FYNNEI. With 5 bases clipped from V and 6 bases from J, the junction kept 4 bases outside the gene matches. The CDR3 runs 14 residues. The CDR3 DNA follows: TGTGCCAGCAGTCCTGGACTAGCGGGAGTCGAGCAGTACTTC. This encodes CASSPGLAGVEQYF.

Turning to this clone: In the same sample, other DNA sequences code for this CDR3. The genes are TRBV28 and TRBJ2-3; TRBD1 agrees at 7 bases. This CDR3 region has 13 residues. Germline V gives CDR1 MDHEN, CDR2 SYDVKM. Unmatched junction bases numbered 2, after V lost 8 bases and J lost 0 bases. In DNA, the CDR3 is TGTGCCAGCCGGGACAGCAGCACAGATACGCAGTATTTT. Its protein is CASRDSSTDTQYF.

The sample holds a few counts of this clone. The V and J genes are TRBV6-5 and TRBJ2-7, with D possibly matching TRBD2 (6 bases). Germline V gene lookup returns CDR1 MNHEY and CDR2 SVGAGI. The length of the CDR3 is 13 residues. The ends were cut back, 7 bases at V and 4 bases at J, with 14 bases in the middle. The CDR3, as DNA: TGTGCCAGCACCCAAGCGGCGGGATACGAGCAGTACTTC. Its protein product is CASTQAAGYEQYF.

The gene calls are TRBV23-1 and TRBJ1-4; 7 bases align to TRBD1. TRBV23-1 is annotated as an ORF whose role is uncertain. V was clipped by 8 bases and J by 8 bases; unmatched bases: 11. CDR3 length: 14 residues. The CDR3 DNA is TGCGCCAGCGGCCACAAAGACAGGGAGGAAAAACTGTTTTTT. Encoded protein: CASGHKDREEKLFF.

This chain joins TRBV2 and TRBJ1-1; D uncertain. The CDR3 consists of 11 residues. The germline V gene encodes CDR1 SNHLY and CDR2 FYNNEI. The V gene lost 6 bases and the J gene lost 12 bases, with 14 bases spanning the gap. The CDR3 region is CASRRTATTFF. The CDR3 DNA sequence: TGTGCCAGCAGGCGGACGGCAACAACTTTCTTT. Full variable domain (remainder filled in from reference TRBV2 and TRBJ1-1): EPEVTQTPSHQVTQMGQEVILRCVPISNHLYFYWYRQILGQKVEFLVSFYNNEISEKSEIFDDQFSVERPDGSNFTLKIRSTKLEDSAMYFCASRRTATTFFGQGTRLTVV.

J is TRBJ1-3 and V is TRBV25-1, with TRBD1 matching 8 bases. The germline V gene encodes CDR1 MGHDK and CDR2 SYGVNS. The CDR3 is 16 residues long. After removal of 6 bases from V and 8 bases from J, the junction contained 15 bases not matched to a gene. The CDR3 sequence: CASSLGQGLTIDTIYF. DNA for the CDR3: TGTGCCAGCAGCCTTGGACAGGGTCTAACCATAGACACCATATATTTT.

The chain is built from TRBV19 and TRBJ1-5; the D is unclear. CDR1 is LNHDA and CDR2 is SQIVND in the germline V gene (reference sequence). CDR3 length: 14 residues. V was trimmed by 3 bases and J by 4 bases, leaving 10 bases between them. The CDR3, as DNA: TGTGCCAGTAGTATCCAGACCAAAAATCAGCCCCAGCATTTT. Its translation is CASSIQTKNQPQHF.

V gene TRBV19 combines with J gene TRBJ2-7; weak D call: TRBD1 (6 bases). The CDR3 loop spans 13 amino acids. Germline V gene sequence: CDR1 LNHDA, CDR2 SQIVND (reference sequence). V shed 2 bases and J shed 6 bases, with 11 bases lying between them. The CDR3, as DNA: TGTGCCAGTAGTATAAGGGACAACGGCGAGCAGTACTTC. Translation: CASSIRDNGEQYF.

This chain uses TRBV6-5 with TRBJ2-5, with D possibly matching TRBD1 (5 bases). The CDR3 has 13 residues. The V gene lost 4 bases and the J gene lost 2 bases, with 8 bases spanning the gap. Germline V gene data show CDR1 as MNHEY and CDR2 as SVGAGI. The CDR3 sequence: CASSLQGQETQYF. The CDR3 DNA reads as TGTGCCAGCAGTTTGCAGGGTCAAGAGACCCAGTACTTC.

The chain recombines TRBV5-1 with TRBJ2-6, with D perhaps TRBD1 (6 bases). V gave up 1 base and J gave up 0 bases, with 8 bases separating them. The CDR3 covers 16 residues. Germline CDR1 and CDR2: SGHRS and YFSETQ. The CDR3 DNA follows: TGCGCCAGCAGCTTGCAGGGGACCTCTGGGGCCAACGTCCTGACTTTC. Encoded protein: CASSLQGTSGANVLTF.

The chain's CDR3 is CASSQEGLPGSWTQYF. For the CDR3, the DNA is TGCGCCAGCAGCCAAGAAGGGTTACCTGGGTCCTGGACCCAGTACTTC. This chain links TRBV4-1 with TRBJ2-5; D not certain. Germline CDR1 and CDR2: MGHRA and YSYEKL. V lost 0 bases and J 7 bases, leaving 18 bases between the germline ends. The CDR3 length is 16 residues.

The chain recombines TRBV19 with TRBJ2-1; D ambiguous. V lost 5 bases and J lost 8, with 13 bases in between. Germline CDR1 is LNHDA and CDR2 is SQIVND (reference sequence). CDR3 length equals 13 residues. The chain's CDR3 is CASSFSLLDEQFF. The CDR3 DNA is TGTGCCAGTAGTTTTTCCCTTTTGGATGAGCAGTTCTTC.

The chain has TRBV7-6 and TRBJ2-5; either TRBD1 or TRBD2 may supply D (5 bases each). Germline assignment: CDR1 SGHVS and CDR2 FNYEAQ. This CDR3 has 12 residues. V lost 3 bases and J 7 bases, leaving 9 bases between the germline ends. CDR3 sequence reads: CASSFAGATQYF. The CDR3 DNA follows: TGTGCCAGCAGCTTTGCCGGGGCGACCCAGTACTTC.

The CDR3 DNA reads as TGTGCCACCAGCAGTAGATTAGCTTCATATGAGCAGTTCTTC. It yields the protein CATSSRLASYEQFF. This rearrangement joins TRBV15 to TRBJ2-1; no reliable D call. V lost 3 bases and J lost 8, with 14 bases in between. Germline loops: CDR1 LNHNV, CDR2 YYDKDF (reference sequence). CDR3 length equals 14 residues.

The chain uses TRBV28 and TRBJ2-7; 9 bases map to TRBD2. J lost 2 bases, V lost 6 bases, and 20 bases had no gene match. Germline loops: CDR1 MDHEN, CDR2 SYDVKM. CDR3 length: 19 residues. The CDR3 region is CASRGAGKVLAGPAYEQYF. In nucleotides, the CDR3 is TGTGCCAGCAGGGGGGCCGGGAAGGTACTAGCGGGCCCTGCCTACGAGCAGTACTTC.

V usage is TRBV27 and J usage is TRBJ2-1; 11 bases are a match to TRBD2. This CDR3 has 15 residues. J gave up 4 bases and V 8 bases, and 7 bases lay outside the gene matches. Germline assignment: CDR1 MNHEY and CDR2 SMNVEV (reference sequence). CDR3 in amino acids: CASHPGTSGYNEQFF. CDR3 bases: TGTGCCAGCCACCCCGGGACTAGCGGTTACAATGAGCAGTTCTTC.

The chain recombines TRBV5-1 with TRBJ2-1, with no clear D. CDR1 is SGHRS, CDR2 YFSETQ, per germline. V gave up 4 bases and J gave up 3 bases, with 11 bases separating them. The CDR3 contains 14 residues. This CDR3 reads CASSPSTNYNEQFF. The CDR3 DNA follows: TGCGCCAGCAGCCCTTCGACCAACTACAATGAGCAGTTCTTC.

The rearrangement uses TRBV7-2 and TRBJ1-3; tentatively, D is TRBD1 (6 bases). V was clipped by 5 bases and J by 2 bases, with 16 bases between them. Per germline, CDR1 SGHTA and CDR2 FQGNSA. This CDR3 is built from 16 residues. CDR3 sequence (DNA): TGTGCCAGCAGCCGAAACAGGGCTTTGGCTGGAAACACCATATATTTT. Translated, it gives CASSRNRALAGNTIYF.

This clone was seen at least ten times. The V gene is TRBV7-8, the J gene TRBJ2-7; 9 bases fit TRBD2. The CDR3 is 15 amino acids. V lost 5 bases to trimming and J lost 1 base; unmatched junction nucleotides: 6. Looked up from germline, CDR1 is SGHVS and CDR2 is FQNEAQ. CDR3 sequence reads: CASSRREGGSYEQYF. The CDR3 bases are TGTGCCAGCAGCCGGCGGGAGGGGGGGTCCTACGAGCAGTACTTC.